The 19 T cell receptor beta chains given below trace back to one sample, sequenced in a study of T cell clones after liver transplantation. Generated by immunoSEQ multiplex PCR, the TCRdb table keeps only in-frame clones and is missing some. The profile covers over 15,000 clones, with around 81% appearing a single time and approximately 32% taken by the ten largest. This material consisted of CD8+ T cells from blood, taken roughly 48 months after liver transplant. The receptors originated from a human patient who received a liver transplant. These T cells may partly come from the graft donor.

The V gene is TRBV7-3, the J gene TRBJ1-1; no firm D call. The germline V gene has CDR1 SGHTA and CDR2 FQGTGA. Trimming removed 2 bases from V and 7 bases from J, with 14 bases in between. This CDR3 has 14 amino acids. CDR3 DNA sequence: TGTGCCAGCAGCTTATCGGGGAGTGGGGATGAAGCTTTCTTT. This sequence encodes CASSLSGSGDEAFF.

The rearrangement links TRBV7-8 to TRBJ2-5; D possibly corresponds to TRBD1 (7 bases). Trimming took off 7 bases at V and 5 bases at J, with 20 bases between the two ends. CDR3 length equals 15 residues. Germline V gene sequence: CDR1 SGHVS, CDR2 FQNEAQ. The CDR3 protein is CASTPAGGRLETQYF. For the CDR3, the DNA is TGTGCCAGCACCCCCGCAGGGGGGCGTTTGGAGACCCAGTACTTC.

V usage is TRBV4-3 and J usage is TRBJ2-7; TRBD1 matches at 10 bases. Germline lookup yields CDR1 LGHNA and CDR2 YSLEER. The CDR3 has 14 amino acids. The junction had 2 bases not matched to a gene; V was cut back by 0 bases and J by 6 bases. In nucleotides, the CDR3 is TGCGCCAGCAGCCAAGATAGGGACAGGGGCGAGCAGTACTTC. This sequence encodes CASSQDRDRGEQYF.

The V and J genes are TRBV5-6 and TRBJ1-1, with D possibly matching TRBD1 (5 bases). Trimming shortened V by 4 bases and J by 10 bases, and 14 bases separated the two germline ends. Per germline, CDR1 SGHDT and CDR2 YYEEEE. This CDR3 region has 12 residues. The CDR3 sequence is CASSLGGTGAFF. In DNA, the CDR3 is TGTGCCAGCAGCCTAGGAGGGACGGGAGCTTTCTTT.

The chain links TRBV4-1 to TRBJ1-5, with a weak D call TRBD1 (6 bases). V lost 6 bases, J lost 6 bases, and 18 bases lay in between. Per germline, CDR1 MGHRA and CDR2 YSYEKL. The CDR3 runs 15 residues. The CDR3 protein is CASSPKITGTQPQHF. The CDR3 DNA reads as TGCGCCAGCAGTCCAAAGATAACAGGGACTCAGCCCCAGCATTTT.

V and J are TRBV27 and TRBJ2-7, with 9 positions matching TRBD1. Germline trimming cut 3 bases from V and 1 base from J; bases unmatched to any gene: 7. Germline V gene lookup returns CDR1 MNHEY and CDR2 SMNVEV (reference sequence). This CDR3 is built from 16 residues. In DNA, the CDR3 is TGTGCCAGCAGTTTTGCCCCGGACAGGGGATCCTACGAGCAGTACTTC. It yields the protein CASSFAPDRGSYEQYF.

The CDR3 DNA is TGTGCTAGTGGTTTGTTCCCGTCCAACGTCCTGACTTTC. Its translation is CASGLFPSNVLTF. This sequence joins TRBV12-5 and TRBJ2-6, with D unresolved. The CDR3 spans 13 residues. The V gene lost 2 bases and the J gene lost 8 bases, with 7 bases spanning the gap. Germline V gene data show CDR1 as LGHNT and CDR2 as FRNRAP.

The V call is TRBV21-1, the J call TRBJ2-7; TRBD1, as called in the table, went unchecked against the DNA. TRBV21-1 is assigned pseudogene status. There are 16 residues in the CDR3. The CDR3 spells CASSKELAQGPLEQYF. The CDR3 nucleotides are TGTGCCAGCAGCAAAGAATTAGCACAGGGACCTTTGGAGCAGTACTTC.

The chain recombines TRBV5-6 with TRBJ2-6, with 12 bases that match TRBD1. Germline loops: CDR1 SGHDT, CDR2 YYEEEE. The trim removed 6 bases at V and 1 base at J, leaving 8 bases unmatched. This CDR3 has 18 residues. Here the CDR3 reads CASTLWGQGASGANVLTF. The CDR3 DNA is TGTGCCAGCACTCTTTGGGGACAGGGGGCTTCTGGGGCCAACGTCCTGACTTTC. Full variable domain (rest looked up from reference TRBV5-6 and TRBJ2-6): DAGVTQSPTHLIKTRGQQVTLRCSPKSGHDTVSWYQQALGQGPQFIFQYYEEEERQRGNFPDRFSGHQFPNYSSELNVNALLLGDSALYLCASTLWGQGASGANVLTFGAGSRLTVL.

The CDR3 loop reads CASSYQGGGPQHF. The CDR3 region has the DNA TGTGCCAGCAGTTACCAGGGTGGGGGGCCCCAGCATTTT. V usage is TRBV6-5 and J usage is TRBJ1-5, with a tentative D call TRBD1 (5 bases). Trimming left V 2 bases short and J 9 bases short, with 11 bases between. Germline-derived CDR1 and CDR2 are MNHEY and SVGAGI. The CDR3 is made up of 13 amino acids.

This clone is deemed medium-sized. V is TRBV18 and J is TRBJ2-2; 11 nucleotides agree with TRBD2. The germline CDR1 and CDR2 sequences are KGHSH and LQKENI. The CDR3 covers 16 residues. The junction had 8 bases not matched to a gene; V was cut back by 4 bases and J by 7 bases. CDR3 sequence: CASSHETSGTGGELFF. CDR3 DNA: TGTGCCAGCTCACACGAGACTAGCGGGACGGGCGGGGAGCTGTTTTTT.

This chain uses TRBV27 with TRBJ2-2; 13 bases are shared with TRBD2. Germline-derived CDR1 and CDR2 are MNHEY and SMNVEV (reference sequence). The CDR3 runs to 17 residues. Unmatched junction bases numbered 9, after V lost 7 bases and J lost 4 bases. The CDR3 region has the DNA TGTGCCAGCACCTTATTGGGACTAGCGGGGTTCACCGGGGAGCTGTTTTTT. Its translation is CASTLLGLAGFTGELFF.

The sample holds a few counts of this clone. CDR3 nucleotide sequence: TGTGCCACCGCCGACGGACGCAATCAGCCCCAGCATTTT. This translates into CATADGRNQPQHF. This chain connects TRBV15 to TRBJ1-5; D not resolved. Trimming pared 8 bases from V and 2 bases from J, leaving 10 bases between. The CDR3 covers 13 residues. Looked up from germline, CDR1 is LNHNV and CDR2 is YYDKDF (reference sequence).

The V gene is TRBV14, the J gene TRBJ1-5, with no clear D. Trimming pared 0 bases from V and 3 bases from J, leaving 0 bases between. This CDR3 has 12 amino acids. CDR1 is SGHDN, CDR2 FVKESK, per germline. CDR3 in DNA: TGTGCCAGCAGCCAAGACAATCAGCCCCAGCATTTT. Amino acid sequence: CASSQDNQPQHF.

V usage is TRBV19 and J usage is TRBJ2-1, with 9 nucleotides matching TRBD2. CDR1 and CDR2 (germline): LNHDA, SQIVND (reference sequence). V dropped 3 bases and J dropped 6; count of bases not matched to a gene: 12. The CDR3 length is 17 residues. This CDR3 is CASSIEDWREGVNEQFF. In nucleotides, the CDR3 is TGTGCCAGTAGTATTGAGGATTGGCGGGAGGGGGTCAATGAGCAGTTCTTC.

The rearrangement uses TRBV7-6 and TRBJ2-7; TRBD1 aligns across 10 bases. The CDR3 length is 15 residues. V gave up 5 bases and J gave up 3 bases; unmatched junction bases: 7. The germline V gene encodes CDR1 SGHVS and CDR2 FNYEAQ. The CDR3 protein is CASSTGQGENYEQYF. The CDR3 DNA reads TGTGCCAGCAGCACTGGACAGGGGGAGAACTACGAGCAGTACTTC.

This clone was seen a handful of times. The chain joins TRBV4-3 to TRBJ1-2, with D unclear. Germline V CDR1 and CDR2: LGHNA, YSLEER. The CDR3 consists of 16 residues. Trimming took off 4 bases at V and 5 bases at J, with 20 bases between the two ends. The CDR3 DNA sequence: TGCGCCAGCAGCCGGGAGGTCTTTGGGAATTTGTATGGCTACACCTTC. This encodes CASSREVFGNLYGYTF.

This chain connects TRBV7-9 to TRBJ2-7, with D perhaps TRBD2 (6 bases). Germline V gene data show CDR1 as SEHNR and CDR2 as FQNEAQ (reference sequence). Trimming stripped 7 bases from V and 4 bases from J, with 8 bases between. The CDR3 runs 11 residues. The CDR3 coding sequence is TGTGCCAGCAAGGGGAGGTACGAGCAGTACTTC. Its translation is CASKGRYEQYF.

The rearrangement joins TRBV7-3 to TRBJ2-7, with TRBD2 matching 7 bases. Unmatched junction bases numbered 4, after V lost 5 bases and J lost 0 bases. The CDR3 has 14 residues. Germline loops: CDR1 SGHTA, CDR2 FQGTGA. CDR3: CASSPLADSYEQYF. CDR3 DNA sequence: TGTGCCAGCAGCCCCCTAGCGGACTCCTACGAGCAGTACTTC.